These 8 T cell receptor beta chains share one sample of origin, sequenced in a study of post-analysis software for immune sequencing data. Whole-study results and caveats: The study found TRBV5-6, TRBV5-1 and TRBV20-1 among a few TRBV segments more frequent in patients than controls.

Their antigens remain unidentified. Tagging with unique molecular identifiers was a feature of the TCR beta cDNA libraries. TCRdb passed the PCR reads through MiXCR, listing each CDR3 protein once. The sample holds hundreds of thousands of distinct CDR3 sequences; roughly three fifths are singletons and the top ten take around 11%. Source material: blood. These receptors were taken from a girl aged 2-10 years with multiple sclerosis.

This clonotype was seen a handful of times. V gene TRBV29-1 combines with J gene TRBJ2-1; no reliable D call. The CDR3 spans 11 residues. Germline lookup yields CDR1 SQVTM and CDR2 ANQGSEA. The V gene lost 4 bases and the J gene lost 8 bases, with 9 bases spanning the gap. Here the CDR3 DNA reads TGCAGCGTTGTTTGGGCGTATGAGCAGTTCTTC. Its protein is CSVVWAYEQFF.

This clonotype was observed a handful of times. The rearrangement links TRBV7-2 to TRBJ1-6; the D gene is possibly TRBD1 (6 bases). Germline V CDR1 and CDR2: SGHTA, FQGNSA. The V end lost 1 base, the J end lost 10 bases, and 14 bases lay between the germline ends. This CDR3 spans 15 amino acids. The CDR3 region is CASSLVTGNRSPLHF. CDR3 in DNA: TGTGCCAGCAGCTTAGTGACAGGAAATAGATCACCCCTCCACTTT.

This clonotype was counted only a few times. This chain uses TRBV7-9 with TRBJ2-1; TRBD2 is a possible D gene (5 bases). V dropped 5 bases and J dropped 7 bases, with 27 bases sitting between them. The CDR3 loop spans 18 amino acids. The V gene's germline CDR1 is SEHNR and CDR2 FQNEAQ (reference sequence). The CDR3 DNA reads TGTGCCAGCAGCGATACCAACCTGGGCAGGAGGTCTTGGAATGAGCAGTTCTTC. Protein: CASSDTNLGRRSWNEQFF.

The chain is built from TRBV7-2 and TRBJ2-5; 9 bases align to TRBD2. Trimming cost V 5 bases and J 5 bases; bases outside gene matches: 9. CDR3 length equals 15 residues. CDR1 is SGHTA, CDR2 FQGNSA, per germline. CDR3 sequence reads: CASSRGMAGGETQYF. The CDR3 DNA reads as TGTGCCAGCAGCCGGGGGATGGCGGGGGGGGAGACCCAGTACTTC.

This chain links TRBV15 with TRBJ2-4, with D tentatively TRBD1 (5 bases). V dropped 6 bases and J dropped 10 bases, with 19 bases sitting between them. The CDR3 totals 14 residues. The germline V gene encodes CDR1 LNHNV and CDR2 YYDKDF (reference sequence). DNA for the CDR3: TGTGCCACCAGTATCGACAGAGTAAGTCGGATTCAGTACTTC. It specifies CATSIDRVSRIQYF.

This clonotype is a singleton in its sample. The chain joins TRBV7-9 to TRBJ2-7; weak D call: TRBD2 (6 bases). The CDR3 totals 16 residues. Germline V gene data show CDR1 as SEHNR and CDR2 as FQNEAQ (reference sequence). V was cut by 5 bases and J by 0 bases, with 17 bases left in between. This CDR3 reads CASSPLTGRPSYEQYF. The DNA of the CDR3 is TGTGCCAGCAGCCCTCTCACCGGGAGACCCTCCTACGAGCAGTACTTC.

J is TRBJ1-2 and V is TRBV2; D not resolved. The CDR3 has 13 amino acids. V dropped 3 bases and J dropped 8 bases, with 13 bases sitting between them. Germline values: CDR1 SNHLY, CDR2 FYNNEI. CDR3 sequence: CASSDPGLRGYTF. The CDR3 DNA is TGTGCCAGCAGTGATCCGGGGTTGCGGGGCTACACCTTC.

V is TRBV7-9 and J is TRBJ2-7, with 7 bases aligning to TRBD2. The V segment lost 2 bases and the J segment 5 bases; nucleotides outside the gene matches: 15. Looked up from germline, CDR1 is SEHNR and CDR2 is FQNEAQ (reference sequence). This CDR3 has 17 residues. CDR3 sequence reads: CASSLFPGLRHLDEQYF. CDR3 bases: TGTGCCAGCAGCTTATTCCCGGGACTACGCCATCTCGACGAGCAGTACTTC.